These 3 T cell receptor beta chains were sequenced from one sample in a study of shared clonotypes between healthy human individuals. The method was immunoSEQ multiplex PCR; TCRdb's version includes in-frame clones alone and lacks a portion of them. The table includes about 2.4 million clones, 90% to 95% detected once. Sequenced sample: naive CD4+ T cells from PBMCs. As for subset: CD45RA+ positively selected. These receptors came from a man aged 18-30 years in good health. Some clones in this sample may be carry-over from other donors' samples.

The chain has TRBV5-6 and TRBJ1-2; D gene unclear. The CDR3 spans 13 residues. The V end was cut by 2 bases, the J end by 0 bases, with 5 bases between. Germline lookup yields CDR1 SGHDT and CDR2 YYEEEE. The CDR3 sequence: CASSLTANYGYTF. CDR3 sequence (DNA): TGTGCCAGCAGCTTAACAGCTAACTATGGCTACACCTTC.

This chain uses TRBV2 with TRBJ2-2, with TRBD2 matching over 11 bases. Trimming at V came to 2 bases and at J to 4 bases, leaving 3 bases not matched to a gene. CDR1 is SNHLY, CDR2 FYNNEI, per germline. The CDR3 has 16 amino acids. The CDR3 sequence is CASSEFSGRATGELFF. DNA for the CDR3: TGTGCCAGCAGTGAATTTAGCGGGAGGGCCACCGGGGAGCTGTTTTTT.

As concerns this clone: Other DNA sequences in the same sample also yield this CDR3. The chain has TRBV18 and TRBJ2-1; 7 bases map to TRBD1. CDR3 length: 15 amino acids. With 3 bases clipped from V and 3 bases from J, the junction kept 5 bases outside the gene matches. Germline-derived CDR1 and CDR2 are KGHSH and LQKENI. This chain's CDR3 is CASSPRAGGYNEQFF. Written as DNA, the CDR3 is TGTGCCAGCTCACCGAGAGCAGGGGGCTACAATGAGCAGTTCTTC.